These T cell receptor beta chains were read from a single sample in a study of regulatory T cells in long-lasting Graves disease. TCRdb re-analysed the multiplex PCR reads in MiXCR, keeping a single row per CDR3 protein. The sample has 410,000 or so distinct CDR3 sequences, about 16% seen once; the top ten hold 16%. The sample was also linked to a second study, of T cells in Graves' hyperthyroidism and ophthalmopathy.

Sequences were derived from peripheral blood mononuclear cells (PBMCs), sampled at new diagnosis, from a patient treated with antithyroid drugs. These receptors originate from a young woman with Graves disease. CDR3s include the opening cysteine and the closing phenylalanine or tryptophan. The D gene is left open where the match is weak. Some rows have no size entry. The others give once, few or many, or a class for an expanded clone.

many TRBJ2-3 . TRBV20-1 TGCAGTGTCCCGTGGGGGCCCCGTGTAGATACGCAGTATTTT CSVPWGPRVDTQYF
many TRBJ1-1 TRBD1 TRBV12-3/TRBV12-4 TGTGCCAGCAGCCACGGACAGGCGCGGCAGAAAGCTTTCTTT CASSHGQARQKAFF
. TRBJ1-4 TRBD1 TRBV19 TGTGCCAGTACTGGGACAGGGGGCCGTGAAAAACTGTTTTTT CASTGTGGREKLFF
many TRBJ2-1 TRBD2 TRBV2 TGTGCCAGCAGACCTACTAGCGGGACCCACAATGAGCAGTTCTTC CASRPTSGTHNEQFF
. TRBJ2-6 . TRBV11-1 TGTGCCAGCAGCTTAGCCCCCGGGATGAGGGCCAACGTCCTGACTTTC CASSLAPGMRANVLTF
. TRBJ2-3 TRBD2 TRBV15 TGTGCCACCAGCAGAGATACCCTAGCGGGGGGTAGCACAGATACGCAGTATTTT CATSRDTLAGGSTDTQYF
. TRBJ2-7 TRBD2 TRBV20-1 TGCAGTGCCGGGACTAGCGGCTTGAGCTCCTACGAGCAGTACTTC CSAGTSGLSSYEQYF
many TRBJ2-3 TRBD1 TRBV11-2 TGTGCCAGCAGAAACACCTGGACAGGGATGGGCACAGATACGCAGTATTTT CASRNTWTGMGTDTQYF
. TRBJ2-2 . TRBV20-1 TGCAGTGCGGTTACAGGGATATCCGGGGAGCTGTTTTTT CSAVTGISGELFF
many TRBJ1-4 TRBD1 TRBV12-3/TRBV12-4 TGTGCCAGCAGTAAACACAGGGGAAAACTGTTTTTT CASSKHRGKLFF
many TRBJ2-7 TRBD1 TRBV7-8 TGTGCCAGCAGCCACCTGACAGGGGAGGCCTACGAGCAGTACTTC CASSHLTGEAYEQYF
. TRBJ2-6 TRBD1 TRBV5-1 TGCGCCAGCAGCTTGTCCGACAGGGCTAACTCTGGGGCCAACGTCCTGACTTTC CASSLSDRANSGANVLTF
many TRBJ1-1 TRBD1 TRBV18 TGTGCCAGCACAGGGGGGGGGGCAAGATTCGGTACTGAAGCTTTCTTT CASTGGGARFGTEAFF
many TRBJ2-1 . TRBV10-3 TGTGCCATCAGTGAGTTATCAGCCGGGACCCTCGCTTACAATGAGCAGTTCTTC CAISELSAGTLAYNEQFF
few TRBJ2-7 TRBD1 TRBV5-1 TGCGCCAGCAGCTTGGGAGCGGGCAGGGGGCAAGAGCAGTACTTC CASSLGAGRGQEQYF
many TRBJ1-1 . TRBV12-3/TRBV12-4 TGTGCCAGCAGTTTGGACGCGAAGTACACTGAAGCTTTCTTT CASSLDAKYTEAFF
many TRBJ2-7 TRBD2 TRBV7-2 TGTGCCAGCAGCGCAACTAGCCTCGGGAGGAATTGGTACGAGCAGTACTTC CASSATSLGRNWYEQYF
. TRBJ2-2 TRBD2 TRBV11-2 TGTGCCAGCAGCTTCTTCCTAGCGGGAGGAACCGGGGAGCTGTTTTTT CASSFFLAGGTGELFF
few TRBJ2-6 . TRBV30 TGTGCCTGGAGTGATTCCTCTGGGGCCAACGTCCTGACTTTC CAWSDSSGANVLTF
many TRBJ2-1 TRBD2 TRBV7-2 TGTGCCAGCAGCTTCAAGCGGGGACTCCTTGAGCAGTTCTTC CASSFKRGLLEQFF
few TRBJ2-7 TRBD2 TRBV11-2 TGTGCCAGCAGCTTAGGAGTGTCGACTAGCGGTTATACCTACGAGCAGTACTTC CASSLGVSTSGYTYEQYF
many TRBJ1-1 . TRBV5-8 TGTGCCAGCAGCGTCAACTCGGGACACTTGAACACTGAAGCTTTCTTT CASSVNSGHLNTEAFF
many TRBJ1-4 . TRBV20-1 TGCAGTGCTGCAAGGACAGTCCGTGAAAAACTGTTTTTT CSAARTVREKLFF
. TRBJ1-5 . TRBV2 TGTGCCAGCAAGGCGGGGGATCAGCCCCAGCATTTT CASKAGDQPQHF
many TRBJ2-1 TRBD2 TRBV11-2 TGTGCCAGCAGCTTAGAAACTAGCGGGAGAGTTTCGCAGTTCTTC CASSLETSGRVSQFF
. TRBJ2-7 . TRBV5-1 TGCGCCAGCAGCCCACCTGGACAACCCTACGAGCAGTACTTC CASSPPGQPYEQYF
many TRBJ2-3 TRBD2 TRBV6-2/TRBV6-3 TGTGCCAGCAGTTACTCGAAAGCGGGAGGGGTAAGGAGCACAGATACGCAGTATTTT CASSYSKAGGVRSTDTQYF
few TRBJ1-2 TRBD1 TRBV25-1 TGTGCCAGCAGTGGTGACAGGGACCCTCAGGACTATGGCTACACCTTC CASSGDRDPQDYGYTF
. TRBJ2-1 TRBD2 TRBV2 TGTGCCAGCAGTGGGGCTAGCGGGATTTACAATGAGCAGTTCTTC CASSGASGIYNEQFF
many TRBJ2-5 . TRBV13 TGTGCCAGCAGCCCCCCCGGGCTACGGGGGGAGACCCAGTACTTC CASSPPGLRGETQYF
many TRBJ2-3 TRBD2 TRBV6-1 TGTGCCAGCAGGTTACGTGCGAGGTTCGAGCGGGAGGGACCAGATACGCAGTATTTT CASRLRARFEREGPDTQYF
few TRBJ2-3 . TRBV19 TGTGCCAGTAGCTCCTCCCCGGCAGATACGCAGTATTTT CASSSSPADTQYF
few TRBJ2-5 . TRBV29-1 TGCAGCGTTTCGGTCTACGACAAGGAGACCCAGTACTTC CSVSVYDKETQYF
. TRBJ1-3 . TRBV7-6 TGTGCCAGCAGCTTAGCGTCTTCCAGGACTGGAAACACCATATATTTT CASSLASSRTGNTIYF
few TRBJ2-6 . TRBV20-1 TGCAGTGCTCCCAGGGGCTCTGGGGCCAACGTCCTGACTTTC CSAPRGSGANVLTF
. TRBJ2-1 . TRBV12-5 TGTGCCAGCGGCGTAGCAGCTCAGCCTTACAATGAGCAGTTCTTC CASGVAAQPYNEQFF
. TRBJ2-7 TRBD2 TRBV30 TGTGCCTGGAGTTATAGCGGGAGGGGGCGGCAGTACTTC CAWSYSGRGRQYF
. TRBJ2-5 TRBD1 TRBV6-1 TGTGCCAGCAGATACGGACAGGGAAGAGAGACCCAGTACTTC CASRYGQGRETQYF
few TRBJ1-2 TRBD1 TRBV19 TGTGCCAGTTCAGACAGGGGGCGCGAGGGTGGCTACACCTTC CASSDRGREGGYTF
many TRBJ2-1 . TRBV30 TGTGCCTGGAGTGTGGGAGGAACTTACAATGAGCAGTTCTTC CAWSVGGTYNEQFF
. TRBJ2-7 TRBD2 TRBV4-2 TGTGCCAGCAGCCCGGAAGGGGCTAGCGGTTCCTACGAGCAGTACTTC CASSPEGASGSYEQYF